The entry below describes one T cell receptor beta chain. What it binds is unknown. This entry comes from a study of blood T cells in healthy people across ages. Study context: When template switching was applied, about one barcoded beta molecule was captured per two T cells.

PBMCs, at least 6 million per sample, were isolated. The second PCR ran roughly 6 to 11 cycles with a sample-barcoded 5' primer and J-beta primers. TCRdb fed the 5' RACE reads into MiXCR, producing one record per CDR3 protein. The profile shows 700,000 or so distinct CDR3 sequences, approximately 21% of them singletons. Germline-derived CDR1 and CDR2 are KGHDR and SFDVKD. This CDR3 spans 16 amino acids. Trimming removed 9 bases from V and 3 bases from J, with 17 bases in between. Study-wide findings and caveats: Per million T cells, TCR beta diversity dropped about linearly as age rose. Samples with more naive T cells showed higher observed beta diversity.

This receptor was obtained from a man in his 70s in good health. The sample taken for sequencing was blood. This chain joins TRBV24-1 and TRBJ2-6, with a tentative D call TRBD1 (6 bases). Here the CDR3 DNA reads TGTGCCACCCAGGGGATTTCGCTGCTTGGGGCCAACGTCCTGACTTTC. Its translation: CATQGISLLGANVLTF.